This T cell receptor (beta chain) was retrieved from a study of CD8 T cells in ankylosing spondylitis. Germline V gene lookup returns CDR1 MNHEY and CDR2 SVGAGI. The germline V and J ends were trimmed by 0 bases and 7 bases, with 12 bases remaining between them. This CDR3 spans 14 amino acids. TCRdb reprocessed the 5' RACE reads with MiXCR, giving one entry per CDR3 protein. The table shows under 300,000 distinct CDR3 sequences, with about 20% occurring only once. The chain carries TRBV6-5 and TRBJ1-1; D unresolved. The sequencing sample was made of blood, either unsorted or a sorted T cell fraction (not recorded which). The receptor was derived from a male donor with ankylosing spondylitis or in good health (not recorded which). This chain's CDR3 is CASSYSEGSSEAFF. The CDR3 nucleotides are TGTGCCAGCAGTTACTCGGAGGGTAGCAGTGAAGCTTTCTTT.